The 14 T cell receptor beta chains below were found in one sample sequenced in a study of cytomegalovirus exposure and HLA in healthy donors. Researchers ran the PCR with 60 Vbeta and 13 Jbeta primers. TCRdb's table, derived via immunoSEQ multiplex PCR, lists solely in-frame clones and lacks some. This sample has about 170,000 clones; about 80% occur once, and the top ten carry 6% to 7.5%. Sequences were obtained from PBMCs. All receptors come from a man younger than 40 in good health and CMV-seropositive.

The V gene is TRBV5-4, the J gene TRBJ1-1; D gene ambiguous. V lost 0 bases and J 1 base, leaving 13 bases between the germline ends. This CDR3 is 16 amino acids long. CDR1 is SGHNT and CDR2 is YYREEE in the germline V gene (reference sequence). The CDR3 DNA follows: TGTGCCAGCAGCTTGGCCGCTCGGCGGCCGAACACTGAAGCTTTCTTT. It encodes CASSLAARRPNTEAFF.

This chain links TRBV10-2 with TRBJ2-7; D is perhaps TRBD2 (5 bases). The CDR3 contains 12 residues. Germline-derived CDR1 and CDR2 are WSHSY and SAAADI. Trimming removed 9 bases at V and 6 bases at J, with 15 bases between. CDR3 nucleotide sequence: TGCGCCAGTGGGAGATACGGACGCGAGCAGTACTTC. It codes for CASGRYGREQYF.

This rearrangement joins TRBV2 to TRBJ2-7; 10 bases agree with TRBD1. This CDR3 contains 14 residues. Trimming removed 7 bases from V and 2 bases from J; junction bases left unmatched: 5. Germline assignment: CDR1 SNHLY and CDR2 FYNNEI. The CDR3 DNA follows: TGTGCCAGCAAGTGGGGGACAGGGGCCTACGAGCAGTACTTC. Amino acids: CASKWGTGAYEQYF.

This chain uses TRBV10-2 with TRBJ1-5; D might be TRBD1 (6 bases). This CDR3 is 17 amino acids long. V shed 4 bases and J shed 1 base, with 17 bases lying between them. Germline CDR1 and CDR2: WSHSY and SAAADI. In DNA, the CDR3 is TGCGCCAGCAGTGGCGCCGAACAGGGTACAAGCAATCAGCCCCAGCATTTT. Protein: CASSGAEQGTSNQPQHF.

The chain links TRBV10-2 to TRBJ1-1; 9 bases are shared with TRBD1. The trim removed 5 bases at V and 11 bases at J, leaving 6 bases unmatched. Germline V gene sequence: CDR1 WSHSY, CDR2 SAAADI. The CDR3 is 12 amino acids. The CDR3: CASSQGQGLAFF. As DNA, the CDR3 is TGCGCCAGCAGTCAGGGACAGGGCCTGGCTTTCTTT.

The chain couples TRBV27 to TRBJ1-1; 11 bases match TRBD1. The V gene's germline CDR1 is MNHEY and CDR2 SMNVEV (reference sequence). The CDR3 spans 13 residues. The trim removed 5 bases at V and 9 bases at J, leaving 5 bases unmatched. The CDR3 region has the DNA TGTGCCAGCAGTCTAGGACAGGGGGCTAAAGCTTTCTTT. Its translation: CASSLGQGAKAFF.

The CDR3: CASRDSTGSNPEKLFF. The CDR3 DNA is TGTGCCAGCAGGGATAGTACAGGGTCTAACCCTGAAAAACTGTTTTTT. The J gene is TRBJ1-4, the V gene TRBV7-9; a possible D gene is TRBD1 (6 bases). Germline-derived CDR1 and CDR2 are SEHNR and FQNEAQ (reference sequence). The CDR3 spans 16 residues. V lost 6 bases to trimming and J lost 7 bases, with 21 bases between them.

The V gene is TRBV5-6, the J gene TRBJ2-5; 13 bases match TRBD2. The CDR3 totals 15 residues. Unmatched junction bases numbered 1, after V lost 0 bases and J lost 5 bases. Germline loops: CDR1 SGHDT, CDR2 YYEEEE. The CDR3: CASSLALAGGETQYF. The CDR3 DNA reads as TGTGCCAGCAGCTTGGCACTAGCGGGAGGGGAGACCCAGTACTTC.

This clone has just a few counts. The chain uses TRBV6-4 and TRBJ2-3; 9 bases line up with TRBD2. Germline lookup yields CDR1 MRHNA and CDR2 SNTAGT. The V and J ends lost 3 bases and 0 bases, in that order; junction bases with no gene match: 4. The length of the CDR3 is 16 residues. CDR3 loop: CASSDQAGGSTDTQYF. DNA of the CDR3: TGTGCCAGCAGTGATCAAGCGGGGGGTAGCACAGATACGCAGTATTTT.

CDR3 bases: TGTGCCAGCAGTACAAGACTAGCGGGGGGGCCGATGGTGGCAGATACGCAGTATTTT. It translates to CASSTRLAGGPMVADTQYF. The chain employs TRBV27 and TRBJ2-3; 14 bases line up with TRBD2. This CDR3 spans 19 amino acids. CDR1 and CDR2 (germline): MNHEY, SMNVEV (reference sequence). V lost 5 bases, J lost 4 bases, and 14 bases stayed unmatched.

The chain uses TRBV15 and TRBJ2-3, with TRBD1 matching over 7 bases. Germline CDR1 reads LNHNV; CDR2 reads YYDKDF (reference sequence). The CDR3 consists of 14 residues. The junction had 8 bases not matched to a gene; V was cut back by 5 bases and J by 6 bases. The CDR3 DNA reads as TGTGCCACCAGCGTAGACAGGGTCCAGGATACGCAGTATTTT. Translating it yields CATSVDRVQDTQYF. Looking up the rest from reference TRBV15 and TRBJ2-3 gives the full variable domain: DAMVIQNPRYQVTQFGKPVTLSCSQTLNHNVMYWYQQKSSQAPKLLFHYYDKDFNNEADTPDNFQSRRPNTSFCFLDIRSPGLGDTAMYLCATSVDRVQDTQYFGPGTRLTVL.

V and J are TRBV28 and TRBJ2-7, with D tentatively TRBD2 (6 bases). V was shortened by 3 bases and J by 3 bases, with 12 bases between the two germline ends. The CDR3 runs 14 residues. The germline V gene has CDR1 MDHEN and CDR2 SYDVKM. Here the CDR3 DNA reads TGTGCCAGCAGTTTGGGCGGGGCAAACTACGAGCAGTACTTC. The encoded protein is CASSLGGANYEQYF.

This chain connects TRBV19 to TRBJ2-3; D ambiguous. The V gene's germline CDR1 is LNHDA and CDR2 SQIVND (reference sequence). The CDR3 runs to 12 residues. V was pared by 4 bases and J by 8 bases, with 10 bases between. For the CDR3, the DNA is TGTGCCAGTAGTACCCCCGTGAGTACGCAGTATTTT. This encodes CASSTPVSTQYF.

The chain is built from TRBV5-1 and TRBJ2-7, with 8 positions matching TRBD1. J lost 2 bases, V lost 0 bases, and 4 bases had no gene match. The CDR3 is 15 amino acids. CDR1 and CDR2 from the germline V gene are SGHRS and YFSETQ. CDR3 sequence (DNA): TGCGCCAGCAGCTTGGACAGGACAGGGACCTACGAGCAGTACTTC. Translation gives CASSLDRTGTYEQYF.